This T cell receptor beta chain derives from a study of blood T cell repertoires in COVID-19. Study-wide context: Italy, Spain and the United States were the sources of the convalescent and acute COVID-19 samples. Nucleic acid was either cDNA or gDNA, and it came from T cells, B-cell-depleted T cells, or PBMCs.

V was clipped by 2 bases and J by 5 bases; unmatched bases: 3. This CDR3 comprises 15 residues. Germline V CDR1 and CDR2: ENHRY, SYGVKD. Followed over time, Seattle patients had been enrolled while infection was active. Authors' analysis steps: Estimates of nucleated cell counts were drawn from the amplification of reference gene primers. This table comes from immunoSEQ multiplex PCR, and its TCRdb copy is limited to in-frame clones, with some not included. V and J calls and clone size come straight from that table; D and trimming were deduced from the DNA. The sample lists around 340,000 clones, around 88% occurring once.

V and J are TRBV10-3 and TRBJ2-1; 10 bases align to TRBD2. The sequence was obtained from a woman between 55 and 75 years old with COVID-19, enrolled during active disease. The sequenced material came from peripheral blood. CDR3 coding DNA: TGTGCCATCAGTGAGACAGCGGGGGGGGACAATGAGCAGTTCTTC. Its protein product is CAISETAGGDNEQFF.